This T cell receptor (beta chain) was recorded in a study of blood T cell repertoires in COVID-19. At the level of the study: Italy, Spain and the United States were the sources of the convalescent and acute COVID-19 samples. PBMCs, B-cell-depleted T cells, or T cells provided the cDNA or gDNA that made up the material.

In the study's own analysis: Reference gene primer amplification yielded estimated nucleated cell counts. The data were produced by immunoSEQ multiplex PCR, yet TCRdb's version contains in-frame clones alone and is incomplete. V, J and clone size are taken as reported in that table, and D and trimming were inferred from the DNA itself. The repertoire holds about 47,000 clones, about four fifths seen once, with 6.5% to 9% in the top ten. This CDR3 has 15 amino acids. Trimming left V 6 bases short and J 6 bases short, with 17 bases between. Per the germline V gene, CDR1 is MNHEY and CDR2 is SVGEGT. The specimen sequenced was peripheral blood. The sequence was collected from a man in his sixties with active COVID-19. The rearrangement links TRBV6-2 or TRBV6-3 to TRBJ2-2; a possible D gene is TRBD2 (5 bases). CDR3 residues: CASSVSGPPAGELFF. The CDR3 nucleotides are TGTGCCAGCAGCGTGAGCGGCCCCCCGGCCGGGGAGCTGTTTTTT.